This T cell receptor beta chain was sequenced during a study of cytomegalovirus exposure and HLA in healthy donors. The assay was immunoSEQ multiplex PCR, and TCRdb's table has in-frame clones only and misses some. This sample carries approximately 41,000 clones, 80% to 95% of them seen once, and the ten largest clones take over 3%. Whole-study findings and limits: Listed as cytomegalovirus-associated were 164 TCR beta chains. For most TCR sequences rarity was the rule, although some public TCRs occurred in many donors. The tendency of first-cohort TCR clusters to co-occur in the roughly 120 validation repertoires was the finding of a later analysis. Reportedly, diagnosis of cytomegalovirus status by the classifier showed high specificity and sensitivity.

In regard to this clone: Its target is not known.

V was shortened by 3 bases and J by 3 bases, with 9 bases between the two germline ends. The length of the CDR3 is 15 residues. In germline, CDR1 is LNHDA, CDR2 SQIVND (reference sequence). The chain combines TRBV19 with TRBJ1-6; D is uncertain. The TCR originated in a man aged 18 to 35 in good health and CMV-seronegative. Sample: PBMCs. The CDR3 DNA sequence: TGTGCCAGTAGTATTGCCAGGAACTATAATTCACCCCTCCACTTT. It is translated as CASSIARNYNSPLHF.